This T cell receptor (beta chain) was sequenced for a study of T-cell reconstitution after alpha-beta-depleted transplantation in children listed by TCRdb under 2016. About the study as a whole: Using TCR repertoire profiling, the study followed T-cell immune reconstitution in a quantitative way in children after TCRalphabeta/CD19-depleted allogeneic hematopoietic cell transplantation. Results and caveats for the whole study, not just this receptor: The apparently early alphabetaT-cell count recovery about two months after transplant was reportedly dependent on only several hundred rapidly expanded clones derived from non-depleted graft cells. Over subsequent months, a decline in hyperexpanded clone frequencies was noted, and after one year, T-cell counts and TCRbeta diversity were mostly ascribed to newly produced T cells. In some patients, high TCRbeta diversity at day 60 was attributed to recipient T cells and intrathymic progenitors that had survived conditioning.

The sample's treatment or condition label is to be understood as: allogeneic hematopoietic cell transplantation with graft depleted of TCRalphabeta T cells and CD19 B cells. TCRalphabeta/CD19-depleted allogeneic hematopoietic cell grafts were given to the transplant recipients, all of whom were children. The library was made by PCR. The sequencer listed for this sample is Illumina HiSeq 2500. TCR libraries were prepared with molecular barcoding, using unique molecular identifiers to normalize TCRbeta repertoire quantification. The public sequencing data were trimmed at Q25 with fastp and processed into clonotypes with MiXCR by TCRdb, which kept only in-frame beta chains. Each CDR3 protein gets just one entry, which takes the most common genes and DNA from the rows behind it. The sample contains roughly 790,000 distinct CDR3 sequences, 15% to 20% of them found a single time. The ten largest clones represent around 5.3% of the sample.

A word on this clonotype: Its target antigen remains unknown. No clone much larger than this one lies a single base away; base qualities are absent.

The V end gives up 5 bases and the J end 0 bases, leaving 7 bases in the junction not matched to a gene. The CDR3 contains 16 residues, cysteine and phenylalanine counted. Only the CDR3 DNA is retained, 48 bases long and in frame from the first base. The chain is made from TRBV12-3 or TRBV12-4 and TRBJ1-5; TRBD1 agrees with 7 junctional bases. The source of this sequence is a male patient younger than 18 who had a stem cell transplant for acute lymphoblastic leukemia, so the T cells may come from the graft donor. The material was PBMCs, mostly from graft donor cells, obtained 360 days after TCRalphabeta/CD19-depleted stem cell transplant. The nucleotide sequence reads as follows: TGTGCCAGCAGTACCCTGGGGACAGTTAGCAATCAGCCCCAGCATTTT. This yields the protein CASSTLGTVSNQPQHF.